This T cell receptor beta chain was profiled in a study of cytomegalovirus exposure and HLA in healthy donors. The overall study: An early release of data contained 80 million to 85 million unique TCRs, which came from HLA-typed donors.

Vbeta (60) and Jbeta (13) primers were used in the PCR. The assay was immunoSEQ multiplex PCR, and TCRdb's table has in-frame clones only and misses some. The table lists fewer than 180,000 clones, approximately 79% of them singletons. Whole-study findings and limits: Across donors, presence/absence analyses took sequencing depth to be roughly uniform. Later work associated 16,951 TCR beta sequences with HLA alleles at 0.05 false discovery rate.

V was pared by 5 bases and J by 4 bases, with 16 bases of the junction left unmatched. The CDR3 consists of 18 residues. Germline V gives CDR1 SQVTM, CDR2 ANQGSEA. Comment on this clone: What it binds is not known.

The sample comprised PBMCs. The rearrangement joins TRBV29-1 to TRBJ2-2; 10 nucleotides line up with TRBD2. The receptor was derived from a man in his fifties or sixties in good health and CMV-seropositive. The CDR3: CSVLVAGGTVLFTGELFF. The DNA of the CDR3 is TGCAGCGTTTTAGTAGCGGGAGGAACCGTACTATTCACCGGGGAGCTGTTTTTT.